The next 2 T cell receptor beta chains were all read from a single sample in a study of brain T cells in children with intractable seizures. The data were produced by immunoSEQ multiplex PCR, yet TCRdb's version contains in-frame clones alone and is incomplete. The table shows 50,000 to 80,000 clones, with around 95% occurring only once. Sequenced material: peripheral blood, taken at surgery. These receptors were collected from a boy in the first two years of life with focal cortical dysplasia and intractable seizures.

This chain links TRBV10-1 with TRBJ2-5; D is undetermined. Germline-derived CDR1 and CDR2 are WNHNN and SYGVQD (reference sequence). The CDR3 runs 17 residues. V lost 6 bases and J 1 base, leaving 21 bases between the germline ends. CDR3 bases: TGCGCCAGCAGCGTGTCCTCTAGAAAATACTCCCAAGAGACCCAGTACTTC. It codes for CASSVSSRKYSQETQYF.

The genes are TRBV19 and TRBJ1-4; a weak D match, TRBD1 (5 bases). In germline, CDR1 is LNHDA, CDR2 SQIVND (reference sequence). The CDR3 is 15 amino acids. The V end lost 2 bases, the J end lost 4 bases, and 11 bases lay between the germline ends. The CDR3 sequence: CASSIFQGNNEKLFF. DNA of the CDR3: TGTGCCAGTAGTATATTCCAGGGCAATAATGAAAAACTGTTTTTT.